A single sample gave rise to the 11 T cell receptor beta chains below, sequenced in a study of PD-1 blockade in classical Hodgkin lymphoma. Brentuximab vedotin exposure varied, and every patient relapsed after autologous stem cell transplantation. This table comes from immunoSEQ multiplex PCR, and its TCRdb copy is limited to in-frame clones, with some not included. The table has around 40,000 clones, 55% to 75% seen once. The sample consisted of peripheral blood mononuclear cells (PBMCs), taken at baseline. The receptors were gathered from a human donor with classical Hodgkin lymphoma.

The chain uses TRBV6-6 and TRBJ2-3; 7 bases are a match to TRBD1. With 4 bases clipped from V and 15 bases from J, the junction kept 4 bases outside the gene matches. Germline V gives CDR1 MNHNY, CDR2 SVGAGI (reference sequence). The CDR3 is 10 amino acids. The CDR3 region is CASSFGQVYF. In nucleotides, the CDR3 is TGTGCCAGCAGTTTCGGACAGGTATATTTT.

This chain connects TRBV5-6 to TRBJ1-2; TRBD1 might be the D (5 bases). Deletions cut 2 bases from V and 4 bases from J, with 18 bases between. The length of the CDR3 is 16 residues. Germline CDR1 SGHDT, CDR2 YYEEEE. CDR3 region: CASSFRRSGRVYGYTF. CDR3 in DNA: TGTGCCAGCAGCTTTCGTCGGTCGGGACGGGTCTATGGCTACACCTTC.

This chain uses TRBV19 with TRBJ2-7; D gene unclear. Germline CDR1 reads LNHDA; CDR2 reads SQIVND (reference sequence). V was clipped by 5 bases and J by 3 bases, with 17 bases between them. The CDR3 runs 15 residues. The CDR3 here is CASSQQLPLIYEQYF. Here the CDR3 DNA reads TGTGCCAGTAGTCAGCAGCTCCCTTTGATCTACGAGCAGTACTTC.

This clone was picked up a small number of times. This rearrangement joins TRBV6-5 to TRBJ1-2; 8 bases line up with TRBD1. Losses at the gene ends were 4 bases for V and 3 bases for J; bases not matched to a gene: 4. This CDR3 comprises 14 residues. The germline gives CDR1 MNHEY, CDR2 SVGAGI. The CDR3 protein is CASSSWDRHYGYTF. CDR3 nucleotides: TGTGCCAGCAGTTCGTGGGACAGGCACTATGGCTACACCTTC.

The V gene is TRBV4-1, the J gene TRBJ2-2, with 11 bases fitting TRBD2. Unmatched junction bases numbered 8, after V lost 8 bases and J lost 6 bases. Germline values: CDR1 MGHRA, CDR2 YSYEKL. The CDR3 length is 15 residues. In DNA form, the CDR3 reads TGCGCCAGCCAAATAGCGGGGGGGCCCGCCGGGGAGCTGTTTTTT. As protein: CASQIAGGPAGELFF.

The rearrangement joins TRBV7-2 to TRBJ2-2; TRBD1 matches at 9 bases. CDR1 is SGHTA, CDR2 FQGNSA, per germline. CDR3 size: 17 residues. V was clipped by 11 bases and J by 3 bases; unmatched bases: 16. In DNA, the CDR3 is TGTGCCGCGGCTCGAACAGGGGGCACTGAATACACCGGGGAGCTGTTTTTT. It codes for CAAARTGGTEYTGELFF.

This clone was seen a handful of times. This chain joins TRBV5-6 and TRBJ1-1; 12 positions match TRBD1. The CDR3 extends over 18 amino acids. Trimming took 0 bases from V and 4 from J; bases not matched to a gene: 10. Looked up from germline, CDR1 is SGHDT and CDR2 is YYEEEE. The CDR3 nucleotides are TGTGCCAGCAGCTTGGCCCGGGACAGGGGGCGCGTGGCCACTGAAGCTTTCTTT. Amino acids: CASSLARDRGRVATEAFF. Full variable domain (missing parts from reference TRBV5-6 and TRBJ1-1): DAGVTQSPTHLIKTRGQQVTLRCSPKSGHDTVSWYQQALGQGPQFIFQYYEEEERQRGNFPDRFSGHQFPNYSSELNVNALLLGDSALYLCASSLARDRGRVATEAFFGQGTRLTVV.

The V gene is TRBV6-1, the J gene TRBJ2-7; TRBD2 matches at 7 bases. Unmatched junction bases numbered 9, after V lost 4 bases and J lost 0 bases. Germline V lookup: CDR1 MNHNS, CDR2 SASEGT. CDR3 length: 16 residues. CDR3 coding DNA: TGTGCCAGCAGTGGATCGGGCGGGGGAAGCTCCTACGAGCAGTACTTC. Translation: CASSGSGGGSSYEQYF.

V gene TRBV7-3 combines with J gene TRBJ2-3; D possibly matches TRBD1 or TRBD2 (5 bases each). Trimming removed 5 bases from V and 2 bases from J, with 14 bases in between. CDR3 size: 15 residues. Germline assignment: CDR1 SGHTA and CDR2 FQGTGA. CDR3 DNA: TGTGCCAGCAGCCTGGACGGGGCTACCACAGATACGCAGTATTTT. Translating gives CASSLDGATTDTQYF.

This clone was observed a few times. The genes are TRBV9 and TRBJ2-1; D might be TRBD2 (6 bases). V was pared by 2 bases and J by 4 bases, with 19 bases between. Germline CDR1 SGDLS, CDR2 YYNGEE. This CDR3 contains 17 residues. CDR3 residues: CASSVGRPGLVYNEQFF. CDR3 DNA sequence: TGTGCCAGCAGCGTTGGTCGACCGGGACTGGTATACAATGAGCAGTTCTTC.

This chain connects TRBV10-3 to TRBJ2-7, with TRBD2 matching over 10 bases. Trimming took 8 bases from V and 3 from J; bases not matched to a gene: 7. The length of the CDR3 is 14 residues. Looked up from germline, CDR1 is ENHRY and CDR2 is SYGVKD. Here the CDR3 DNA reads TGTGCCATCGGGCTAGCGGGAGCCGGCTACGAGCAGTACTTC. It translates to CAIGLAGAGYEQYF.